Presented here are 22 T cell receptor beta chains from one specimen sequenced in a study of metastatic and nonmetastatic thyroid tumors. Among the patients, none had received any treatment before thyroid surgery. TCRdb recomputed clones from the PCR reads via MiXCR. The table has 6,800 or so clones, around a third seen once. The sequencing input was adjacent normal tissue. Receptors were obtained from a female donor with papillary thyroid cancer or a benign thyroid nodule (not recorded which). Some clones in this sample may be carry-over from other donors' samples.

With regard to this clone: The germline gene is not matched at one end of the junction; a read error may be the cause. CDR3 sequence reads: CACSAVTSGGAISYNEQFF. The CDR3 bases are TGTGCCTGCAGTGCGGTAACTAGCGGGGGGGCTATCTCCTACAATGAGCAGTTCTTC. This rearrangement joins TRBV2 to TRBJ2-1; 13 bases line up with TRBD2. CDR1 SNHLY and CDR2 FYNNEI come from the germline V gene. This CDR3 is 19 amino acids long.

This clone has just one count. DNA of the CDR3: TGCAGTTCTACAGACCGGGACAGGAACTATGGCTACACCTTC. As protein: CSSTDRDRNYGYTF. The chain carries TRBV20-1 and TRBJ1-2; TRBD1 matches at 8 bases. The junction had 10 bases not matched to a gene; V was cut back by 8 bases and J by 2 bases. CDR1 is DFQATT, CDR2 SNEGSKA, per germline (reference sequence). CDR3 length: 14 residues.

There are a few counts of this clone. The chain's CDR3 is CASSLGTYNEQFF. The CDR3 DNA sequence: TGTGCCAGCAGTTTAGGTACTTACAATGAGCAGTTCTTC. This chain links TRBV12-3 or TRBV12-4 with TRBJ2-1; D remains ambiguous. This CDR3 is 13 amino acids long. Trimming left V 1 base short and J 4 bases short, with 5 bases between.

The rearrangement joins TRBV11-1 to TRBJ2-6, with 10 positions matching TRBD1. The CDR3 totals 18 residues. The junction had 4 bases not matched to a gene; V was cut back by 2 bases and J by 0 bases. Germline loops: CDR1 SGHAT, CDR2 FQDESV (reference sequence). The CDR3 DNA reads TGTGCCAGCAGCTTACTAGGACAGGGGGACTCTGGGGCCAACGTCCTGACTTTC. It yields the protein CASSLLGQGDSGANVLTF.

With respect to this clone: A read error may account for a junction end that differs from germline. Written as DNA, the CDR3 is TGTGCCAGCAGTGAACGTCTACTAGCGCCTTTCTACGATCAGTACTTC. This codes for CASSERLLAPFYDQYF. The chain recombines TRBV6-1 with TRBJ2-7; 7 positions agree with TRBD2. CDR1 is MNHNS and CDR2 is SASEGT in the germline V gene. This CDR3 contains 16 residues.

This clone appeared a few times. The same CDR3 arises from other DNA sequences in this sample as well. V and J are TRBV3-1 and TRBJ1-6; 9 bases match TRBD1. J lost 8 bases, V lost 1 base, and 0 bases had no gene match. Germline V lookup: CDR1 LGHDT, CDR2 YNNKEL (reference sequence). The CDR3 length is 14 residues. The CDR3 sequence: CASSQGTGDSPLHF. Here the CDR3 DNA reads TGTGCCAGCAGCCAAGGGACAGGGGATTCACCCCTCCACTTT. Looking up the rest from reference TRBV3-1 and TRBJ1-6 gives the full variable domain: DTAVSQTPKYLVTQMGNDKSIKCEQNLGHDTMYWYKQDSKKFLKIMFSYNNKELIINETVPNRFSPKSPDKAHLNLHINSLELGDSAVYFCASSQGTGDSPLHFGNGTRLTVT.

This chain joins TRBV11-2 and TRBJ2-7; 7 nucleotides match TRBD1. This CDR3 is 14 amino acids long. V lost 1 base and J lost 0; bases outside the gene matches: 0. CDR1 is SGHAT, CDR2 FQNNGV, per germline. The CDR3 coding sequence is TGTGCCAGCAGCTTAGCAGGGGGCTCCTACGAGCAGTACTTC. Protein: CASSLAGGSYEQYF.

This CDR3 reads CASSVTGTGHGTEAFF. CDR3 in DNA: TGTGCCAGCAGCGTCACGGGGACAGGGCATGGCACTGAAGCTTTCTTT. J is TRBJ1-1 and V is TRBV28, with 9 nucleotides matching TRBD1. CDR3 length: 16 residues. J gave up 4 bases and V 6 bases, and 12 bases lay outside the gene matches. Germline V lookup: CDR1 MDHEN, CDR2 SYDVKM.

This clone has just a few counts. The V call is TRBV6-1, the J call TRBJ2-1; 7 nucleotides match TRBD2. The V and J ends lost 8 bases and 7 bases, in that order; junction bases with no gene match: 11. From germline, CDR1 is MNHNS and CDR2 SASEGT. The CDR3 consists of 14 residues. The CDR3 loop is CASGRGDGENEQFF. Here the CDR3 DNA reads TGTGCCAGCGGCCGGGGGGACGGGGAAAATGAGCAGTTCTTC.

This clone has only a few counts. The chain carries TRBV27 and TRBJ1-6; D is perhaps TRBD1 (5 bases). The CDR3 contains 16 residues. Germline CDR1 is MNHEY and CDR2 is SMNVEV (reference sequence). The ends were cut back, 7 bases at V and 4 bases at J, with 17 bases in the middle. CDR3 residues: CASTYRFPGYNSPLHF. The CDR3, as DNA: TGTGCCAGCACCTACAGGTTCCCAGGGTATAATTCACCCCTCCACTTT.

This chain uses TRBV6-1 with TRBJ2-2; D may be TRBD2 (5 bases). Trimming stripped 3 bases from V and 6 bases from J, with 11 bases between. The CDR3 contains 14 residues. Germline-derived CDR1 and CDR2 are MNHNS and SASEGT. CDR3 region: CASSDNLRAGELFF. CDR3 bases: TGTGCCAGCAGTGATAATTTGAGGGCCGGGGAGCTGTTTTTT.

This chain links TRBV11-3 with TRBJ2-7; D is perhaps TRBD2 (7 bases). Trimming stripped 0 bases from V and 4 bases from J, with 16 bases between. Germline CDR1 SGHNT, CDR2 YENEEA. This CDR3 has 16 amino acids. The CDR3 protein is CASSLESGGGDYEQYF. Written as DNA, the CDR3 is TGTGCCAGCAGCTTAGAGTCGGGGGGCGGGGATTACGAGCAGTACTTC.

This clone occurred a few times. The V gene is TRBV6-2 or TRBV6-3, the J gene TRBJ1-4; D unclear. Germline-derived CDR1 and CDR2 are MNHEY and SVGEGT. The CDR3 spans 11 residues. V lost 0 bases and J 8 bases, leaving 1 base between the germline ends. The CDR3 region is CASSYSEKLFF. DNA for the CDR3: TGTGCCAGCAGTTACTCGGAAAAACTGTTTTTT.

This clone has a handful of counts. The conserved phenylalanine or tryptophan is not found at the CDR3 terminus, so this likely reflects a read error. The limits of the CDR3 on the DNA are not certain, so only TCRdb's listed CDR3 is given. This chain joins TRBV6-1 and TRBJ1-1; TRBD1, as called in the table, went unchecked against the DNA. The CDR3 sequence runs 16 residues, both termini included. From germline, CDR1 is MNHNS and CDR2 SASEGT. This chain's CDR3 is CASGSLGQGARTEAGL.

DNA of the CDR3: TGCAGTGCTAGAGGACCGGGACAGGGTGGTATGAACGAGCAGTACTTC. This sequence encodes CSARGPGQGGMNEQYF. The V gene is TRBV20-1, the J gene TRBJ2-7, with TRBD1 matching over 9 bases. Losses at the gene ends were 1 base for V and 5 bases for J; bases not matched to a gene: 12. Germline V gene data show CDR1 as DFQATT and CDR2 as SNEGSKA (reference sequence). The CDR3 has 16 amino acids.

At least ten counts were recorded for this clone. The V gene is TRBV28, the J gene TRBJ2-7, with D unclear. The germline V and J ends were trimmed by 8 bases and 3 bases, with 14 bases remaining between them. CDR1 and CDR2 (germline): MDHEN, SYDVKM. This CDR3 spans 13 amino acids. The CDR3: CASGISADYEQYF. The DNA for the CDR3 is TGTGCCAGCGGAATAAGTGCAGACTACGAGCAGTACTTC.

The chain is built from TRBV5-1 and TRBJ2-1; 10 bases match TRBD1. This CDR3 is 14 amino acids long. V lost 0 bases, J lost 10 bases, and 4 bases stayed unmatched. Germline V gives CDR1 SGHRS, CDR2 YFSETQ. The CDR3 DNA sequence: TGCGCCAGCAGCTTGGGACAGGGGGCGTTCGAGCAGTTCTTC. Its protein product is CASSLGQGAFEQFF.

V usage is TRBV6-1 and J usage is TRBJ2-5; D is uncertain. Looked up from germline, CDR1 is MNHNS and CDR2 is SASEGT. The CDR3 has 16 residues. The ends were cut back, 6 bases at V and 0 bases at J, with 17 bases in the middle. The chain's CDR3 is CASSARDDTYQETQYF. The CDR3 bases are TGTGCCAGCAGCGCAAGAGACGACACGTACCAAGAGACCCAGTACTTC.

This chain joins TRBV6-1 and TRBJ1-3, with D possibly being TRBD1 (5 bases). This CDR3 region has 14 residues. V lost 10 bases and J 0 bases, leaving 13 bases between the germline ends. Germline lookup yields CDR1 MNHNS and CDR2 SASEGT. The CDR3 reads CATKTGNSGNTIYF. CDR3 coding DNA: TGTGCCACCAAAACAGGCAACTCTGGAAACACCATATATTTT.

This clone was detected a few times. The chain carries TRBV27 and TRBJ1-2; unclear D gene. The V and J ends lost 3 bases and 8 bases respectively, with 13 bases between them. The germline V gene has CDR1 MNHEY and CDR2 SMNVEV (reference sequence). The CDR3 covers 13 residues. The DNA of the CDR3 is TGTGCCAGCAGTTTCGGAGGGTTCGGGGGCTACACCTTC. Its protein product is CASSFGGFGGYTF.

A word on this clone: The junction differs from germline at one of its ends, possibly a read error. J is TRBJ2-3 and V is TRBV6-1, with 7 bases identical to TRBD1. CDR3 length: 14 residues. The germline V gene has CDR1 MNHNS and CDR2 SASEGT. Here the CDR3 reads CASGEDRSTDTQYF. CDR3 nucleotide sequence: TGTGCCAGCGGTGAGGACAGGTCCACAGATACGCAGTATTTT.

V gene TRBV20-1 combines with J gene TRBJ2-1, with 9 bases that match TRBD2. The CDR3 contains 15 residues. V shed 6 bases and J 4 bases; nucleotides not matched to a gene: 10. Germline CDR1 and CDR2: DFQATT and SNEGSKA (reference sequence). The CDR3: CSALPVTSGYNEQFF. The CDR3 DNA sequence: TGCAGTGCCCTCCCGGTGACTAGCGGTTACAATGAGCAGTTCTTC.